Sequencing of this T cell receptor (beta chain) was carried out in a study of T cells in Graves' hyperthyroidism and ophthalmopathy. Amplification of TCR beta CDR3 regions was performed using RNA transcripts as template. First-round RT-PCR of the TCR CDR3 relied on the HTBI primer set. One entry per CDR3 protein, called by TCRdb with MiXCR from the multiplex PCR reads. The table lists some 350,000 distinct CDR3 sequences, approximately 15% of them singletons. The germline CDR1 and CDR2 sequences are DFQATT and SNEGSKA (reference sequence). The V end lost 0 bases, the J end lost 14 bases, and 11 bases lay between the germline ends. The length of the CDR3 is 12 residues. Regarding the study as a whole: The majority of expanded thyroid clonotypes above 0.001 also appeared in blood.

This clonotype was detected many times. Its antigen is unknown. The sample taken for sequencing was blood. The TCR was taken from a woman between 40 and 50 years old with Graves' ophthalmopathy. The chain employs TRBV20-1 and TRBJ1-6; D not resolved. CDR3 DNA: TGCAGTGCTAGAGAGGGAGTGGGTTCCCTCCACTTT. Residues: CSAREGVGSLHF.